This T cell receptor (beta chain) was recorded in a study of monozygotic twins with inflammatory bowel disease. With the 5' RACE reads reprocessed, TCRdb shows one record per CDR3 protein and no DNA. The record lists some 200,000 distinct CDR3 sequences, of which the ten most abundant hold 6% to 9%. Sequences were obtained from blood. This clonotype originated in a human donor with ulcerative colitis or Crohn's disease, or a healthy co-twin of an affected twin (not recorded which).

The CDR3: CASALERGGWHEQFF. The J gene is TRBJ2-1, the V gene TRBV12-5; without DNA, the TCRdb call of TRBD2 cannot be checked. The germline V gene encodes CDR1 LGHNT and CDR2 FRNRAP. The CDR3 runs to 15 residues.